This TCR beta chain is from a study of prognosis after radiotherapy for stage I lung cancer. On the study more broadly: April 2018 to early 2019 saw enrollment of stage I non-small cell lung cancer patients.

Genomic DNA yielded TCR beta CDR3, amplified by two-round multiplex PCR. Amplification during the initial PCR round employed primers specific to each TRBV and TRBJ gene. TCRdb reprocessed the multiplex PCR reads via MiXCR and lists one record per CDR3 protein. Of about 36,000 distinct CDR3 sequences in the sample, about 32% were seen once. The CDR3 length is 14 residues. V was pared by 3 bases and J by 0 bases, with 10 bases between. Germline V gene sequence: CDR1 SGHNT, CDR2 YYREEE (reference sequence). This sequence joins TRBV5-4 and TRBJ2-7; TRBD1 or TRBD2 may be the D gene (5 bases each). The sequencing here drew on PBMCs, taken before or after stereotactic body radiation therapy (not recorded which). The clonotype comes from a donor aged 50 or older with non-small cell lung cancer. CDR3 nucleotides: TGTGCCAGCAGCTATAGGGACGGCTCCTACGAGCAGTACTTC. It yields the protein CASSYRDGSYEQYF.